These T cell receptor beta chains were read from a single sample in a study of T cells in Graves' hyperthyroidism and ophthalmopathy. TCRdb redid the calling of the multiplex PCR reads with MiXCR, one entry per CDR3 protein. The sample shows around 300,000 distinct CDR3 sequences, 20% to 25% of them seen only once. The specimen was blood. These receptors came from a man aged 30 to 39 with Graves' ophthalmopathy. CDR3s include the opening cysteine and the closing phenylalanine or tryptophan. D genes are given only for firm matches. Only some rows state a clone size, as once, few, many or a class for expanded clones.

j_call v_call d_call clone_size cdr3_nt cdr3_aa
TRBJ1-2 TRBV11-3 . . TGTGCCAGCAGTGAAGTTGGGCAGGGCGGCTACACCTTC CASSEVGQGGYTF
TRBJ2-2 TRBV28 . . TGTGCCAGCAGTTCAGGCGCCACCGGGAAGCTGTTTTTT CASSSGATGKLFF
TRBJ2-7 TRBV11-2 TRBD1 many TGTGCCAGCAGCCCAGGACAGGGGTTCTACGAGCAGTACTTC CASSPGQGFYEQYF
TRBJ1-1 TRBV19 TRBD1 . TGTGCCAGTAGTATAACAGGGGCTAACACTGAAGCTTTCTTT CASSITGANTEAFF
TRBJ2-7 TRBV4-1 TRBD2 many TGCGCCAGCAGCCTAGGACTAGTCTCCTACGAGCAGTACTTC CASSLGLVSYEQYF
TRBJ2-3 TRBV20-1 . many TGCAGTGCTAGAGGGATAGGACGCACAGATACGCAGTATTTT CSARGIGRTDTQYF
TRBJ2-4 TRBV6-5 . . TGTGCCAGCAGTTACTACCCTCCGCCAGCTCTTGACATTCAGTACTTC CASSYYPPPALDIQYF
TRBJ1-1 TRBV6-1 . . TGTGCCAGCACAGGAGGGGCTGAAGCTTTCTTT CASTGGAEAFF
TRBJ2-1 TRBV19 . . TGTGCCAGTAGTTCACAGGACCACAGAACCTACAATGAGCAGTTCTTC CASSSQDHRTYNEQFF
TRBJ1-2 TRBV25-1 TRBD1 . TGTGCCAGCAGTGAGGACAGGGCTAACTATGGCTACACCTTC CASSEDRANYGYTF
TRBJ1-5 TRBV11-2 TRBD1 many TGTGCCAGCAGCCTGAACAGGGGTGGCAATCAGCCCCAGCATTTT CASSLNRGGNQPQHF
TRBJ2-1 TRBV12-3/TRBV12-4 TRBD2 . TGTGCCAGCAGCTTCGGGACTAGAGGCTACAATGAGCAGTTCTTC CASSFGTRGYNEQFF
TRBJ1-3 TRBV11-2 . . TGTGCCAGCAGCTTTGGGGGCCCCTCTGGAAACACCATATATTTT CASSFGGPSGNTIYF
TRBJ2-5 TRBV11-2 TRBD1 many TGTGCCAGCAGCCAGGACAGGGGGCAAGAGACCCAGTACTTC CASSQDRGQETQYF
TRBJ1-1 TRBV11-3 . many TGTGCCAGCACCCGGACCAGGAACACTGAAGCTTTCTTT CASTRTRNTEAFF
TRBJ2-6 TRBV28 . . TGTGCCAGTAGGCCCGGGTCGGGAGTTTCTGGGGCCAACGTCCTGACTTTC CASRPGSGVSGANVLTF
TRBJ2-1 TRBV2 TRBD2 . TGTGCCAGCGGCCTAACTAGCGGGAGGGCCCTTGAGCAGTTCTTC CASGLTSGRALEQFF
TRBJ1-2 TRBV5-1 . many TGCGCCAGCAGCTTGGGTGACTTAACTTTCTATGGCTACACCTTC CASSLGDLTFYGYTF
TRBJ2-5 TRBV20-1 TRBD2 . TGCAGTGCTACCCCACATAGCGGGAGACAAGAGACCCAGTACTTC CSATPHSGRQETQYF
TRBJ2-4 TRBV18 . few TGTGCCAGCTCCTACAGACCCATGCTAGCCAAAAACATTCAGTACTTC CASSYRPMLAKNIQYF
TRBJ2-3 TRBV3-1 TRBD2 few TGTGCCAGCAGCCCGGGGACTAGCCCGGCCTCGACAGATACGCAGTATTTT CASSPGTSPASTDTQYF
TRBJ2-3 TRBV5-6 . many TGTGCCAGCAGCCGTCCGGAGACCGATACGCAGTATTTT CASSRPETDTQYF
TRBJ2-1 TRBV7-2 TRBD2 . TGTGCCAGCAGCTTAGTTGCTCTGGCGGGAGGGGTCAATGAGCAGTCCTTC CASSLVALAGGVNEQSF
TRBJ1-1 TRBV18 TRBD1 many TGTGCCAGCTCATCACAGGGGGCGGGTTACACTGAAGCTTTCTTT CASSSQGAGYTEAFF
TRBJ1-5 TRBV15 . few TGTGCCACCAGCAGAGATAATCGGGCCCAGCATTTT CATSRDNRAQHF
TRBJ2-4 TRBV20-1 TRBD2 few TGCAGTGCTAGAACGGGGGGTTCCAAAAACATTCAGTACTTC CSARTGGSKNIQYF
TRBJ2-7 TRBV28 TRBD1 many TGTGCCAGCAGTTGGGCTGGGACAGCCTACGAGCAGTACTTC CASSWAGTAYEQYF
TRBJ2-7 TRBV9 . many TGTGCCAGCAGCGTAGTCGCCGATTCCTACGAGCAGTACTTC CASSVVADSYEQYF
TRBJ1-4 TRBV2 . many TGTGCCAGCAGTGAAGCGGGACCTCTGACGGCGGAAAAACTGTTTTTT CASSEAGPLTAEKLFF
TRBJ2-1 TRBV4-1 . . TGCGCCAGCAGCCCGGTTTGGGACAATGAGCAGTTCTTC CASSPVWDNEQFF
TRBJ1-2 TRBV4-2 . . TGTGCCAGCAGCCAAGGGACTGCATATGGCTACACCTTC CASSQGTAYGYTF
TRBJ2-7 TRBV5-4 TRBD2 few TGTGCCAGCAGCTTGGCCCCTAGCGGGGCCATAGGATTGGAGCAGTACTTC CASSLAPSGAIGLEQYF
TRBJ1-1 TRBV29-1 TRBD1 . TGCAGCGTGAAACCGGGACAGATAAACACTGAAGCTTTCTTT CSVKPGQINTEAFF
TRBJ2-7 TRBV3-1 . many TGTGCCAGCAGCCAAGGGCCCGAAGACAACTCCTACGAGCAGTACTTC CASSQGPEDNSYEQYF
TRBJ2-1 TRBV12-3/TRBV12-4 . many TGTGCCAGCAGTTCCCGGGGCGGAGGGGGGCCTGGCTACAATGAGCAGTTCTTC CASSSRGGGGPGYNEQFF
TRBJ2-3 TRBV6-5 TRBD2 . TGTGCCAGCAGTTACGGGACTAGTAGTGCAGATACGCAGTATTTT CASSYGTSSADTQYF
TRBJ2-1 TRBV7-9 . . TGTGCCAGCAGCTTCTCAGGGAGGGGGTCCTACAATGAGCAGTTCTTC CASSFSGRGSYNEQFF
TRBJ2-1 TRBV15 . . TGTGCCACCAGCAGCGCGGAGTCCTACAATGAGCAGTTCTTC CATSSAESYNEQFF
TRBJ2-4 TRBV18 . few TGTGCCAGCTCACCATCGGGACAAAGAAACATTCAGTACTTC CASSPSGQRNIQYF
TRBJ1-5 TRBV7-2 . . TGTGCCAGCAGCTTGGACGGTCCAGGGGTAACCCAGCATTTT CASSLDGPGVTQHF
TRBJ1-1 TRBV10-3 . . TGTGCCATCAGTGAGTCTGGGGGTTCGTATGAAGCTTTCTTT CAISESGGSYEAFF
TRBJ1-3 TRBV27 . . TGTGCCAGCAGTTTACGGGGGTCTGGAAACACCATATATTTT CASSLRGSGNTIYF
TRBJ2-6 TRBV7-3 TRBD2 few TGTGCCAGCAGCAAGGGACTAGCGGGAGCGGCTGGGGCCAACGTCCTGACTTTC CASSKGLAGAAGANVLTF
TRBJ2-4 TRBV20-1 . few TGCAGTGCTAAAGACAGTCTAGCCAAAAACATTCAGTACTTC CSAKDSLAKNIQYF
TRBJ2-7 TRBV2 . many TGTGCCAGCAGTGAATGGAGGGAAGGGGCCTACGAGCAGTACTTC CASSEWREGAYEQYF
TRBJ2-7 TRBV28 . many TGTGCCAGCAGTTCAACTCCGGGCTCCTACGAGCAGTACTTC CASSSTPGSYEQYF
TRBJ1-1 TRBV19 . . TGTGCCAGTAGTATGGAAGGGGCGTTGAGAGCTTTCTTT CASSMEGALRAFF
TRBJ1-4 TRBV29-1 . . TGCAGCGTTAAGACTGCAACTAATGAAAAACTGTTTTTT CSVKTATNEKLFF
TRBJ1-1 TRBV9 . . TGTGCCAGCAGCACCAACGAGGGGGGAGACACTGAAGCTTTCTTT CASSTNEGGDTEAFF
TRBJ2-1 TRBV28 . few TGTGCCAGCAGTTCACGACAGCGGTCGGGTAACAATGAGCAGTTCTTC CASSSRQRSGNNEQFF
TRBJ1-5 TRBV2 TRBD1 many TGTGCCAGCAGCGAACAGGGGACTAACAATCAGCCCCAGCATTTT CASSEQGTNNQPQHF
TRBJ2-6 TRBV4-1 . . TGCGCCAGCAGCCAAGATCGAGGAAGGACGAGCCTCTCTGGGGCCAACGTCCTGACTTTC CASSQDRGRTSLSGANVLTF
TRBJ2-7 TRBV6-5 . . TGTGCCAGCAGTTACGCTACAGGTGGGCAGTACTTC CASSYATGGQYF
TRBJ2-1 TRBV30 TRBD2 many TGTGCCTGGAGTAGCGGGAGAGGTAATGAGCAGTTCTTC CAWSSGRGNEQFF